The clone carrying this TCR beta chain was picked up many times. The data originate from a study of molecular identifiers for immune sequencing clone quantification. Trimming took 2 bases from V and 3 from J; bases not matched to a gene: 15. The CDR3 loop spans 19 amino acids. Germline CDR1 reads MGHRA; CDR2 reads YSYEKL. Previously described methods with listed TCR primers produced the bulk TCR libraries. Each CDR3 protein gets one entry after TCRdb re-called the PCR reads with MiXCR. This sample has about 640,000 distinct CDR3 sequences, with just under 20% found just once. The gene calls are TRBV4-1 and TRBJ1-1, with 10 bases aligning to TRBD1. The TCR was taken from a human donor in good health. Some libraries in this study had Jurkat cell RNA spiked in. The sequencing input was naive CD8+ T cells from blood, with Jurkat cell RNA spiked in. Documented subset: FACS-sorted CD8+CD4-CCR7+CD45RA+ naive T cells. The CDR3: CASSQRDGVGQGDYTEAFF. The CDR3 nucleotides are TGCGCCAGCAGCCAAAGGGACGGGGTTGGACAGGGGGATTACACTGAAGCTTTCTTT.